The 8 T cell receptor beta chains below all came from one sample that was sequenced in a study of blood T cell repertoires in COVID-19. The data were produced by immunoSEQ multiplex PCR, yet TCRdb's version contains in-frame clones alone and is incomplete. The sample holds some 400,000 clones, roughly 90% seen once. The material sequenced was peripheral blood. Every receptor here comes from a man aged 18 to 29 with active or convalescent COVID-19.

This chain uses TRBV6-1 with TRBJ2-1; D is uncertain. This CDR3 comprises 18 residues. V gave up 1 base and J gave up 7 bases, with 23 bases separating them. Germline CDR1 and CDR2: MNHNS and SASEGT. CDR3 DNA: TGTGCCAGCAGTGAAGAGGCATTCGCCTCCGCGTTCGGGAATGAGCAGTTCTTC. Its protein product is CASSEEAFASAFGNEQFF.

This clone was counted a few times. J is TRBJ1-2 and V is TRBV19; D is ambiguous. Germline CDR1 and CDR2: LNHDA and SQIVND (reference sequence). V lost 5 bases to trimming and J lost 4 bases, with 14 bases between them. This CDR3 contains 14 residues. The CDR3 nucleotides are TGTGCCAGTAGTTCCCCCCCAGAAAGCTATGGCTACACCTTC. Translation gives CASSSPPESYGYTF. The variable domain in full, completed from reference TRBV19 and TRBJ1-2, reads DGGITQSPKYLFRKEGQNVTLSCEQNLNHDAMYWYRQDPGQGLRLIYYSQIVNDFQKGDIAEGYSVSREKKESFPLTVTSAQKNPTAFYLCASSSPPESYGYTFGSGTRLTVV.

V usage is TRBV19 and J usage is TRBJ2-4; 11 bases fit TRBD2. The V gene end was trimmed by 5 bases and the J gene end by 0 bases; junction bases not matched to a gene: 9. This CDR3 region has 18 residues. CDR1 LNHDA and CDR2 SQIVND come from the germline V gene (reference sequence). The CDR3 protein is CASSVLGLAERAKNIQYF. The CDR3 bases are TGTGCCAGTAGTGTTCTGGGACTAGCGGAGCGAGCCAAAAACATTCAGTACTTC.

The CDR3 is CASSPVGGSGRETQYF. In nucleotides, the CDR3 is TGTGCCAGCAGCCCCGTGGGCGGGTCTGGCCGGGAGACCCAGTACTTC. The genes are TRBV6-2 or TRBV6-3 and TRBJ2-5, with D maybe TRBD2 (5 bases). Per germline, CDR1 MNHEY and CDR2 SVGEGT. The CDR3 sequence is 16 residues long. Between the trimmed V and J ends, which lost 6 bases and 5 bases, there was a span of 22 bases.

In this sample, this clone turned up once. The chain links TRBV3-1 (or the pseudogene TRBV3-2) to TRBJ1-1, with no clear D. Germline CDR1 LGHDT, CDR2 YNNKEL (reference sequence). Trimming took 1 base from V and 6 from J, leaving 9 bases between them. The CDR3 consists of 13 residues. The CDR3 loop is CASSQGSGSEAFF. As DNA, the CDR3 is TGTGCCAGCAGCCAAGGGAGTGGGTCTGAAGCTTTCTTT.

The rearrangement joins TRBV5-6 to TRBJ2-1, with TRBD2 matching over 9 bases. CDR3 length: 15 residues. Looked up from germline, CDR1 is SGHDT and CDR2 is YYEEEE. The V gene end was trimmed by 1 base and the J gene end by 9 bases; junction bases not matched to a gene: 8. The CDR3 loop is CASSLLRGGFFEQFF. Written as DNA, the CDR3 is TGTGCCAGCAGCTTGTTGCGGGGGGGCTTTTTTGAGCAGTTCTTC.

The genes are TRBV11-3 and TRBJ2-1; 8 bases agree with TRBD2. Trimming cost V 3 bases and J 8 bases; bases outside gene matches: 9. This CDR3 is 15 amino acids long. Germline CDR1 reads SGHNT; CDR2 reads YENEEA. CDR3: CASSFPGTSMDEQFF. Here the CDR3 DNA reads TGTGCCAGCAGCTTCCCCGGGACTAGTATGGATGAGCAGTTCTTC. Full variable domain (missing parts from reference TRBV11-3 and TRBJ2-1): EAGVVQSPRYKIIEKKQPVAFWCNPISGHNTLYWYLQNLGQGPELLIRYENEEAVDDSQLPKDRFSAERLKGVDSTLKIQPAELGDSAVYLCASSFPGTSMDEQFFGPGTRLTVL.

The gene calls are TRBV6-2 or TRBV6-3 and TRBJ1-5; perhaps TRBD1 as D (5 bases). The CDR3 contains 13 residues. The V end was cut by 5 bases, the J end by 4 bases, with 9 bases between. Per the germline V gene, CDR1 is MNHEY and CDR2 is SVGEGT. The CDR3 sequence: CASSLQGNQPQHF. DNA of the CDR3: TGTGCCAGCAGTCTCCAGGGAAATCAGCCCCAGCATTTT.